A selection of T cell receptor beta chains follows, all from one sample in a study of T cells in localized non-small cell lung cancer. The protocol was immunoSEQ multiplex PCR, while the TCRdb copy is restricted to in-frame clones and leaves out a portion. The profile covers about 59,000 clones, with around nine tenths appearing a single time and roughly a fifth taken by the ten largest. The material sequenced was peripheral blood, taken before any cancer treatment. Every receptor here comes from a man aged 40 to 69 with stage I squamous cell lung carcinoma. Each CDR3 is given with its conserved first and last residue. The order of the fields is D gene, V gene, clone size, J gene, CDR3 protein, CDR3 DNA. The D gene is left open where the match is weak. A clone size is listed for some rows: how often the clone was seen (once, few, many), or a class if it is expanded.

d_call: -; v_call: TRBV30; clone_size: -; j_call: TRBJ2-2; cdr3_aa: CAWMTSGGTGELFF; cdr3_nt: TGTGCCTGGATGACTAGTGGGGGGACCGGGGAGCTGTTTTTT
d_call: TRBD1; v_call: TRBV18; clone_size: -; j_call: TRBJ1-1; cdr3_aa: CASSPREGTGSYTEAFF; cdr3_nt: TGTGCCAGCTCACCAAGGGAAGGGACAGGGTCGTACACTGAAGCTTTCTTT
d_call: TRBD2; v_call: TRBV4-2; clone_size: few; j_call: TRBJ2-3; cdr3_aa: CASSQALGLGISTDTQYF; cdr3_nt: TGTGCCAGCAGCCAAGCTCTGGGACTAGGAATTTCCACAGATACGCAGTATTTT
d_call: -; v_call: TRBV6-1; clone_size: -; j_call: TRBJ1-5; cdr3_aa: CASRGGSNQPQHF; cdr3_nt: TGTGCCAGCAGGGGGGGGAGTAATCAGCCCCAGCATTTT
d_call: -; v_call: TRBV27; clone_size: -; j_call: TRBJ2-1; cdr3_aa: CASSPLRQGGEQFF; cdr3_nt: TGTGCCAGCAGTCCCCTACGGCAGGGTGGTGAGCAGTTCTTC
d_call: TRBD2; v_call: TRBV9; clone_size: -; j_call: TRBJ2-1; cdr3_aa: CASSVGGTSSYNEQFF; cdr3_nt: TGTGCCAGCAGCGTAGGGGGGACTAGCTCCTACAATGAGCAGTTCTTC
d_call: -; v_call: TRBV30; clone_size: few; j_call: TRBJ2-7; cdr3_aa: CAARETGRYPYEQYF; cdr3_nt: TGTGCGGCGAGAGAAACTGGGAGGTATCCCTACGAGCAGTACTTC
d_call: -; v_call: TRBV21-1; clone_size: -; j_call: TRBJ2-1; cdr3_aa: CAKDPRLVPEQFF; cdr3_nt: TGTGCCAAGGACCCTCGACTCGTCCCTGAGCAGTTCTTC
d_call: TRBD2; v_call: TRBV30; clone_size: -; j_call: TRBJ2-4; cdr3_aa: CAWSRDLSLEAGGLSKNIQYF; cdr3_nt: TGTGCCTGGAGCCGGGACTTATCCCTGGAGGCGGGAGGCCTTTCGAAAAACATTCAGTACTTC
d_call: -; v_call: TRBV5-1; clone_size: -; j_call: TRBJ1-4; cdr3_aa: CASSPGPASNEKLFF; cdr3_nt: TGCGCCAGCAGTCCCGGACCAGCTTCTAATGAAAAACTGTTTTTT
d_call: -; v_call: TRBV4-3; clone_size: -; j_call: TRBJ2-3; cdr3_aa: CASSPSGRGTDTQYF; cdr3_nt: TGCGCCAGCAGCCCCTCGGGGCGGGGCACAGATACGCAGTATTTT
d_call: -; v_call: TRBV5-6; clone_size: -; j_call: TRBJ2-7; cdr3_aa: CASRTAASYEQYF; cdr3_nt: TGTGCCAGCAGGACGGCTGCATCCTACGAGCAGTACTTC
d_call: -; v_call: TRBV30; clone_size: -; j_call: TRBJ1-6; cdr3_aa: CAWGQLYNSPLHF; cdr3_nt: TGTGCCTGGGGACAGCTCTATAATTCACCCCTCCACTTT
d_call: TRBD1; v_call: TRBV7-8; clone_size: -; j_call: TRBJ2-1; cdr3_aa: CASSWIQGENEQFF; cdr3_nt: TGTGCCAGCAGCTGGATACAGGGGGAAAATGAGCAGTTCTTC
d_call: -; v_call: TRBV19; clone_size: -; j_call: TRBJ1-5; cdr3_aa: CASSPTVSNQPQHF; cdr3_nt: TGTGCCAGTAGTCCGACAGTTTCCAATCAGCCCCAGCATTTT
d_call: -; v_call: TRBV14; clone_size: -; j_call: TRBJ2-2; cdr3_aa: CASSQERTGELFF; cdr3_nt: TGTGCCAGCAGCCAAGAGCGCACCGGGGAGCTGTTTTTT
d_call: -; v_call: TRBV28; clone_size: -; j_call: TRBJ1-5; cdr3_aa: CASSNQPQHF; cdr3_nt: TGTGCCAGCAGTAATCAGCCCCAGCATTTT
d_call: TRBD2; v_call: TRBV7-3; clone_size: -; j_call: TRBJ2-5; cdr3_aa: CASSPRGGNQETQYF; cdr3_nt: TGTGCCAGCAGCCCCCGGGGAGGGAACCAAGAGACCCAGTACTTC
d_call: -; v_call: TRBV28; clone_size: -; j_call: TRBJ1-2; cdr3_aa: CATNHRTQGYTF; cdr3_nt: TGTGCCACCAACCACCGGACGCAAGGCTACACCTTC
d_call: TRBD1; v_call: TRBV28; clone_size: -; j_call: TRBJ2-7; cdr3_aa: CASSPGQSYEQYF; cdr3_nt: TGTGCCAGCAGTCCGGGACAGAGCTACGAGCAGTACTTC
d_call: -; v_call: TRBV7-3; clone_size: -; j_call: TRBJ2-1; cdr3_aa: CASSLLSLGYNEQFF; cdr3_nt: TGTGCCAGCAGCCTCCTCAGTTTAGGTTACAATGAGCAGTTCTTC
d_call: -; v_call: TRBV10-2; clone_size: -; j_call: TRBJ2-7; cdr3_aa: CASSEWDHPISYEQYF; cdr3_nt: TGCGCCAGCAGTGAGTGGGACCATCCCATCAGCTACGAGCAGTACTTC
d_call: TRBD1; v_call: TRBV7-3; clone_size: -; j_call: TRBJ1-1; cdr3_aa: CASSLTGSNTEAFF; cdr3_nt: TGTGCCAGCAGCTTGACAGGGTCCAACACTGAAGCTTTCTTT
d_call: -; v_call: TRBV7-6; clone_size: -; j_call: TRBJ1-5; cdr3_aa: CASSLGGGNSNQPQHF; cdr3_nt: TGTGCCAGCAGCTTAGGGGGGGGGAATAGCAATCAGCCCCAGCATTTT
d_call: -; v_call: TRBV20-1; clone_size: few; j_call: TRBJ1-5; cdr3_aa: CSVDGPGAQHF; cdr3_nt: TGCAGTGTCGATGGACCGGGAGCCCAGCATTTT
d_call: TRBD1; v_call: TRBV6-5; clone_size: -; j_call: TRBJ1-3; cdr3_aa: CASSTGVGNTIYF; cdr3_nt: TGTGCCAGCAGTACAGGGGTAGGAAACACCATATATTTT
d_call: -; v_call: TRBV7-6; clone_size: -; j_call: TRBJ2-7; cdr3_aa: CASSGSGEDEQYF; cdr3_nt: TGTGCCAGCAGCGGTTCCGGGGAGGACGAGCAGTACTTC
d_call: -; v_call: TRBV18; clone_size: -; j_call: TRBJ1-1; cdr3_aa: CASSLNSRDTNTEAFF; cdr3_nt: TGTGCCAGCTCACTTAATTCTCGGGACACCAACACTGAAGCTTTCTTT
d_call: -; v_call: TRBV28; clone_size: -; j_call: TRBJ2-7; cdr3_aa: CASRERPSSYEQYF; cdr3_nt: TGTGCCAGCAGAGAGAGGCCGAGCTCCTACGAGCAGTACTTC
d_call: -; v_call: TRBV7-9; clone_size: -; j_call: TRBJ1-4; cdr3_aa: CASSLVSGGGEKLFF; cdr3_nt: TGTGCCAGCAGCTTAGTTTCCGGGGGCGGTGAAAAACTGTTTTTT
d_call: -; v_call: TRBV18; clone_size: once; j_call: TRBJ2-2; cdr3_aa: CASSPLTNYGELFF; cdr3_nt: TGTGCCAGCTCACCTCTCACTAATTACGGGGAGCTGTTTTTT
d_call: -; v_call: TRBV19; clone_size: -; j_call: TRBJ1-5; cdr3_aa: CASSISSHQPQHF; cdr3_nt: TGTGCCAGTAGTATTTCATCCCATCAGCCCCAGCATTTT
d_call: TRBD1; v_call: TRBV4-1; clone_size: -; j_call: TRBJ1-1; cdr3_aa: CASSQTPGQGEKAFF; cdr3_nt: TGCGCCAGCAGCCAGACCCCCGGACAGGGAGAGAAAGCTTTCTTT
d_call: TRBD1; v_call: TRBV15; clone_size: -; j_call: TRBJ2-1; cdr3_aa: CATSRARDSYNEQFF; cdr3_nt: TGTGCCACCAGCAGAGCCCGGGACAGTTACAATGAGCAGTTCTTC
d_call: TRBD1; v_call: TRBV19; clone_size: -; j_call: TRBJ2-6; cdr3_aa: CASSILWTGFDGANVLTF; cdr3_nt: TGTGCCAGTAGTATCCTCTGGACAGGGTTTGACGGGGCCAACGTCCTGACTTTC
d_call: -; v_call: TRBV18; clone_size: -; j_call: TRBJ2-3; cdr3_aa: CASSPSTDTQYF; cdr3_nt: TGTGCCAGCTCACCTTCGACAGATACGCAGTATTTT
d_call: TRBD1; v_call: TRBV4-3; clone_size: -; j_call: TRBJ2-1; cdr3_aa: CASSHPGQVYNEQFF; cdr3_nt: TGCGCCAGCAGCCACCCGGGACAGGTATACAATGAGCAGTTCTTC
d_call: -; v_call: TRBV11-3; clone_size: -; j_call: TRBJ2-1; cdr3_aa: CASSSSSEQFF; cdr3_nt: TGTGCCAGCAGCTCCAGTAGTGAGCAGTTCTTC
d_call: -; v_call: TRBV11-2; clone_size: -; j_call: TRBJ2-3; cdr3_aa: CASSHPAGADTQYF; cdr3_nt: TGTGCCAGCAGCCACCCGGCAGGGGCAGATACGCAGTATTTT
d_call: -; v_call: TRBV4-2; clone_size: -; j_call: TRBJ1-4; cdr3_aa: CASSQDPSSVGRDEKLFF; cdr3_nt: TGTGCCAGCAGCCAAGATCCCTCAAGTGTGGGGCGGGATGAAAAACTGTTTTTT
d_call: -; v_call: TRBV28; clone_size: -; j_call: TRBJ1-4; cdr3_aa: CASSSWGSSSEKLFF; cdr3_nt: TGTGCCAGCAGTTCCTGGGGTAGCTCGTCAGAAAAACTGTTTTTT
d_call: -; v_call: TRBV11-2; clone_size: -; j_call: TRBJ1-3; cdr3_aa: CASSLGSAVGNTIYF; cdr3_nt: TGTGCCAGCAGCTTGGGTTCAGCGGTTGGAAACACCATATATTTT
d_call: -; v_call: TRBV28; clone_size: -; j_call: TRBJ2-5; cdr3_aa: CASSQLGRAKETQYF; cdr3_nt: TGTGCCAGCAGCCAATTGGGCCGGGCTAAAGAGACCCAGTACTTC
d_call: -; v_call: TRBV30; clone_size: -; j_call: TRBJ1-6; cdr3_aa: CAWRQGHNSPLHF; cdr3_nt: TGTGCCTGGAGACAGGGACATAATTCACCCCTCCACTTT
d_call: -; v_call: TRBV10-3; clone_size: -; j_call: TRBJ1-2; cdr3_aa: CAISEADRPNSGYTF; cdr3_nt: TGTGCCATCAGTGAGGCCGACAGGCCTAACTCTGGCTACACCTTC
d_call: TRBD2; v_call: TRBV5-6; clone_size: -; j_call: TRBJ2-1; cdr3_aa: CASSLVLAALNEQFF; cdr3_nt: TGTGCCAGCAGCTTGGTACTAGCGGCCCTCAATGAGCAGTTCTTC